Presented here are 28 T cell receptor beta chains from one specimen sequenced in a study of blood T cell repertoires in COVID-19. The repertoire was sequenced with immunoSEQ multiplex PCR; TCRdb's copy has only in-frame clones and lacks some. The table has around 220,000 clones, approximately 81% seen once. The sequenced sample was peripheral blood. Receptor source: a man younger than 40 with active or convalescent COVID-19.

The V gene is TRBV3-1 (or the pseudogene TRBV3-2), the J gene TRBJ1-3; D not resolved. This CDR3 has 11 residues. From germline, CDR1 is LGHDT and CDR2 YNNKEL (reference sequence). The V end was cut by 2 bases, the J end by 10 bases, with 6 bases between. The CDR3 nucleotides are TGTGCCAGCAGCCAAAGCAGGACCATATATTTT. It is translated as CASSQSRTIYF.

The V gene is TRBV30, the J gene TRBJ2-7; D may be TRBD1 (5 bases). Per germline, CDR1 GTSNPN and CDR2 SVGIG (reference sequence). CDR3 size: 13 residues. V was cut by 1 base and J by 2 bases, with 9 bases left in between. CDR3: CAWSAGSTYEQYF. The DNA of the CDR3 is TGTGCCTGGAGTGCAGGGTCAACCTACGAGCAGTACTTC.

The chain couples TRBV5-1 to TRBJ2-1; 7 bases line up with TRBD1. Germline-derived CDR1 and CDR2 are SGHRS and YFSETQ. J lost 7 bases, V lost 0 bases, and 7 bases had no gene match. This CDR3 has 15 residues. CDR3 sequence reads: CASSLEQGFWNEQFF. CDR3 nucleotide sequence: TGCGCCAGCAGCTTGGAACAGGGGTTCTGGAATGAGCAGTTCTTC.

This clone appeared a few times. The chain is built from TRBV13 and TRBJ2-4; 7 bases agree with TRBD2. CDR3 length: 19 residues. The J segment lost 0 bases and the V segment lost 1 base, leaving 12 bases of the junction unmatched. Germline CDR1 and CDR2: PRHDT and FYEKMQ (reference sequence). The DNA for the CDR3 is TGTGCCAGCAGCTTAGCCGGCGGCGGGAGATCTATAGCCAAAAACATTCAGTACTTC. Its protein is CASSLAGGGRSIAKNIQYF.

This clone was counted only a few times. CDR3 DNA sequence: TGTGCCAGCAGTGCCGGGACTAGCGACACCGGGGAGCTGTTTTTT. Amino acids: CASSAGTSDTGELFF. This rearrangement joins TRBV25-1 to TRBJ2-2; 10 positions agree with TRBD2. V dropped 4 bases and J dropped 3; count of bases not matched to a gene: 2. This CDR3 contains 15 residues. Germline assignment: CDR1 MGHDK and CDR2 SYGVNS.

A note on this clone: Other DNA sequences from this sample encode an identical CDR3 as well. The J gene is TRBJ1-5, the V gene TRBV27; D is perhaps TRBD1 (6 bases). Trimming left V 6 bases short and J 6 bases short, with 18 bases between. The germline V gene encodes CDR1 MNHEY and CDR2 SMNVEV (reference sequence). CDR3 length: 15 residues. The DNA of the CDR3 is TGTGCCAGCAGGAGGGGGGGCAGGGGCCCTCAGCCCCAGCATTTT. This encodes CASRRGGRGPQPQHF.

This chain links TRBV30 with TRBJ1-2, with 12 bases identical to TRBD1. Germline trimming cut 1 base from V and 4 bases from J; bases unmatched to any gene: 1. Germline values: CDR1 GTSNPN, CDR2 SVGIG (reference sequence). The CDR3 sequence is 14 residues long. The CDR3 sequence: CAWSGGQGAYGYTF. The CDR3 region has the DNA TGTGCCTGGAGTGGGGGACAGGGGGCCTATGGCTACACCTTC. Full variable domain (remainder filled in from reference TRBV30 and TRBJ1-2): SQTIHQWPATLVQPVGSPLSLECTVEGTSNPNLYWYRQAAGRGLQLLFYSVGIGQISSEVPQNLSASRPQDRQFILSSKKLLLSDSGFYLCAWSGGQGAYGYTFGSGTRLTVV.

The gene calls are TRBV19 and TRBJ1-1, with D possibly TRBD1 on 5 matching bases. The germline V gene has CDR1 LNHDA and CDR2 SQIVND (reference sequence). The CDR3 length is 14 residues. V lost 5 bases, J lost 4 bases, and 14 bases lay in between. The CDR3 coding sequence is TGTGCCAGTAGTCAGGGCCCTCCCAGCACTGAAGCTTTCTTT. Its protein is CASSQGPPSTEAFF.

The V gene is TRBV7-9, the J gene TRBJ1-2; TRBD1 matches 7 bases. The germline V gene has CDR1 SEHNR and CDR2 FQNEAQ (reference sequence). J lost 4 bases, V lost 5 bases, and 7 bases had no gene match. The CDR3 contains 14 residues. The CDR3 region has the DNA TGTGCCAGCAGCGCCCAGGGGGGCAGCTATGGCTACACCTTC. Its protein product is CASSAQGGSYGYTF.

The CDR3 region is CASSFAEGRFDEQFF. The CDR3 DNA follows: TGCGCCAGCAGCTTTGCGGAGGGGAGGTTCGATGAGCAGTTCTTC. J is TRBJ2-1 and V is TRBV5-1; D perhaps matches TRBD2 (6 bases). Deletions cut 2 bases from V and 8 bases from J, with 17 bases between. The CDR3 totals 15 residues. CDR1 and CDR2 from the germline V gene are SGHRS and YFSETQ.

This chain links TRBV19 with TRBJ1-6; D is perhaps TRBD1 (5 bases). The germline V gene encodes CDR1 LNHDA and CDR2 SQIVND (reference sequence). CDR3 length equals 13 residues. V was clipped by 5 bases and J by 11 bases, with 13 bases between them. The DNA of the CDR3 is TGTGCCAGTAGTCAGGGTTCGTTTGCACCCCTCCACTTT. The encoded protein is CASSQGSFAPLHF.

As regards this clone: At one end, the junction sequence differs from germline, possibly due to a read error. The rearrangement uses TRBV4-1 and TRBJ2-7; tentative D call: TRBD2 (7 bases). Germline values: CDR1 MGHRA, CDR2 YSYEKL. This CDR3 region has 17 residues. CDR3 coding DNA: TGCGCCAGCAGTCAAGATCGGGGTGCGTTGGGGGGGCACGAGCAGTACTTC. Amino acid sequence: CASSQDRGALGGHEQYF.

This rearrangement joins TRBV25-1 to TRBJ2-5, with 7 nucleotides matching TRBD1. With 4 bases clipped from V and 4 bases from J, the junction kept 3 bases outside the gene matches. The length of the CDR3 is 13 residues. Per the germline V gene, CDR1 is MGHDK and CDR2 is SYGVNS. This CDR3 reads CASSGTGGETQYF. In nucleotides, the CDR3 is TGTGCCAGCAGTGGGACAGGAGGAGAGACCCAGTACTTC. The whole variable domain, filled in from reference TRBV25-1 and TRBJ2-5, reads EADIYQTPRYLVIGTGKKITLECSQTMGHDKMYWYQQDPGMELHLIHYSYGVNSTEKGDLSSESTVSRIRTEHFPLTLESARPSHTSQYLCASSGTGGETQYFGPGTRLLVL.

The DNA for the CDR3 is TGCGCCAGCAGCCAAGAGTTCCCTGCTGGAAACACCATATATTTT. Encoded protein: CASSQEFPAGNTIYF. V gene TRBV4-1 combines with J gene TRBJ1-3; D remains unclear. Trimming pared 0 bases from V and 2 bases from J, leaving 8 bases between. This CDR3 is 15 amino acids long. Germline CDR1 reads MGHRA; CDR2 reads YSYEKL.

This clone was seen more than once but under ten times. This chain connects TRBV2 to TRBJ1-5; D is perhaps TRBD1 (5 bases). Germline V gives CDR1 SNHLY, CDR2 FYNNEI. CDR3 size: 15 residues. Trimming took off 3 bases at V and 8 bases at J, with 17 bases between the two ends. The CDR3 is CASSEGGGALEPQHF. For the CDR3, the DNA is TGTGCCAGCAGTGAGGGCGGTGGGGCCTTGGAGCCCCAGCATTTT.

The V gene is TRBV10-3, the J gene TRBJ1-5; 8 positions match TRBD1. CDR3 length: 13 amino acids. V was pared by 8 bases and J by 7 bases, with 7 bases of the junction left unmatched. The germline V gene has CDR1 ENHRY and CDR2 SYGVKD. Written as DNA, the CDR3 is TGTGCCATCGGGATCACAGGGGGACAGCCCCAGCATTTT. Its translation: CAIGITGGQPQHF.

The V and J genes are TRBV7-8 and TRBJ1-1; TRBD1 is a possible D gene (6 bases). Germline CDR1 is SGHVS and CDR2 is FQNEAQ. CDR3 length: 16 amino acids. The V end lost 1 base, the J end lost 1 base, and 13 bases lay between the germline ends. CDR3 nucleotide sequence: TGTGCCAGCAGCTTAGTGACAGGACTCCAGAACACTGAAGCTTTCTTT. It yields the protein CASSLVTGLQNTEAFF.

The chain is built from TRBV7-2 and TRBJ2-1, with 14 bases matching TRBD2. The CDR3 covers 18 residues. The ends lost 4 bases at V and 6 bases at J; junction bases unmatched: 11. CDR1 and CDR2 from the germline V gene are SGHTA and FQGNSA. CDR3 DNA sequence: TGTGCCAGCAGCTACAAGAGGGTGACTAGCGGGAGGGCCAATGAGCAGTTCTTC. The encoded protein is CASSYKRVTSGRANEQFF. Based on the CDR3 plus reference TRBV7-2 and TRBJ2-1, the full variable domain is GAGVSQSPSNKVTEKGKDVELRCDPISGHTALYWYRQSLGQGLEFLIYFQGNSAPDKSGLPSDRFSAERTGGSVSTLTIQRTQQEDSAVYLCASSYKRVTSGRANEQFFGPGTRLTVL.

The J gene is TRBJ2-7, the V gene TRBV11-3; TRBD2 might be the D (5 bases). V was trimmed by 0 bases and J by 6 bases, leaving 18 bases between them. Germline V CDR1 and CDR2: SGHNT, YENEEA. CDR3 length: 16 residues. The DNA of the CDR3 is TGTGCCAGCAGCTTAGACTCCGCTGGAGGATCGACCGAGCAGTACTTC. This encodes CASSLDSAGGSTEQYF.

The DNA of the CDR3 is TGTGCCAGCAGCTTAGCCCTGGACACCGTGAAGCAACTGGCTTTCTTT. Its protein is CASSLALDTVKQLAFF. The rearrangement joins TRBV7-9 to TRBJ1-1, with a weak D call TRBD1 (5 bases). The CDR3 has 16 amino acids. Trimming took off 0 bases at V and 11 bases at J, with 22 bases between the two ends. Looked up from germline, CDR1 is SEHNR and CDR2 is FQNEAQ (reference sequence). Full variable domain (rest looked up from reference TRBV7-9 and TRBJ1-1): DTGVSQNPRHKITKRGQNVTFRCDPISEHNRLYWYRQTLGQGPEFLTYFQNEAQLEKSRLLSDRFSAERPKGSFSTLEIQRTEQGDSAMYLCASSLALDTVKQLAFFGQGTRLTVV.

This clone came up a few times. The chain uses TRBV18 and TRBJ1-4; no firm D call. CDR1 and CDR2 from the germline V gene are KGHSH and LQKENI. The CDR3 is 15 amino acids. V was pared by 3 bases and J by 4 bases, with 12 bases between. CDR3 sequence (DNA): TGTGCCAGCTCACCGCGGCGGCAGCGTAATGAAAAACTGTTTTTT. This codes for CASSPRRQRNEKLFF.

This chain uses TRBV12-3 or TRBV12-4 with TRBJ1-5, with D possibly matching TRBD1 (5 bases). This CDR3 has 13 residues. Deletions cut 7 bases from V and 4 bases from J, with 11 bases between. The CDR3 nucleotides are TGTGCCAGCACCGTCCAGGGAAATCAGCCCCAGCATTTT. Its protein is CASTVQGNQPQHF.

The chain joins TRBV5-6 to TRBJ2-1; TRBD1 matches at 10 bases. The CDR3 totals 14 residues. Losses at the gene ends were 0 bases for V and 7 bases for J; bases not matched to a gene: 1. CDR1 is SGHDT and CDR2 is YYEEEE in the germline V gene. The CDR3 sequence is CASSLGQGANEQFF. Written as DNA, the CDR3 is TGTGCCAGCAGCTTGGGACAGGGGGCAAATGAGCAGTTCTTC. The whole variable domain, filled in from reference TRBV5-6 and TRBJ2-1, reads DAGVTQSPTHLIKTRGQQVTLRCSPKSGHDTVSWYQQALGQGPQFIFQYYEEEERQRGNFPDRFSGHQFPNYSSELNVNALLLGDSALYLCASSLGQGANEQFFGPGTRLTVL.

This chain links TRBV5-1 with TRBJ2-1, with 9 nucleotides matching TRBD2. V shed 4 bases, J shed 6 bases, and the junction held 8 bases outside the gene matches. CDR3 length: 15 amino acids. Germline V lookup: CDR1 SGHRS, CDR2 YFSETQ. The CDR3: CASSLGASGTNEQFF. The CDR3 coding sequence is TGCGCCAGCAGCCTTGGGGCTAGCGGGACCAATGAGCAGTTCTTC.

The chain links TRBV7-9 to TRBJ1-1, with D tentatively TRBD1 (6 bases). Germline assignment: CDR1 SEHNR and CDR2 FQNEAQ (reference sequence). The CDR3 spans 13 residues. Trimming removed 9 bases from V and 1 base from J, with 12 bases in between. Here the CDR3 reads CASNREGNTEAFF. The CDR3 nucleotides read TGTGCCAGTAACAGGGAAGGGAACACTGAAGCTTTCTTT.

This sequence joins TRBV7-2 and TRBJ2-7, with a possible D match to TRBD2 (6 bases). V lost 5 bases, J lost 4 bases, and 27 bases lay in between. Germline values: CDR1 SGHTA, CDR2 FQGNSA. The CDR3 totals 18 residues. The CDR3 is CASSRWGGAGQLGYEQYF. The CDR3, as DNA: TGTGCCAGCAGCCGTTGGGGCGGGGCGGGGCAATTAGGGTACGAGCAGTACTTC.

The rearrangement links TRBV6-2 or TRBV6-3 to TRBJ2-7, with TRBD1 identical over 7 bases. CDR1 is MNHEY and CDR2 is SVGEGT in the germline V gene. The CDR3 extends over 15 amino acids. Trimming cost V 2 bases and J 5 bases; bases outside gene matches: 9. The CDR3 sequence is CASSYLERGTDEQYF. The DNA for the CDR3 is TGTGCCAGCAGTTACCTCGAAAGGGGGACAGACGAGCAGTACTTC.

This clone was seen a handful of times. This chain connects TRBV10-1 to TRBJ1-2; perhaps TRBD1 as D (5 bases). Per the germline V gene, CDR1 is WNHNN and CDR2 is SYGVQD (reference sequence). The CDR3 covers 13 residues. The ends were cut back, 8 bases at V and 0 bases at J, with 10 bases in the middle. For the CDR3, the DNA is TGCGCCAGCCTGGGAGGGGCTAACTATGGCTACACCTTC. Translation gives CASLGGANYGYTF.